Following are 3 T cell receptor beta chains from one sample sequenced in a study of beta chain features in type 1 diabetes. Reverse transcribing all isolated RNA meant expressed TCRB transcripts were sequenced. The table came from immunoSEQ multiplex PCR; TCRdb's copy has only in-frame clones and leaves some out. The repertoire holds hundreds of thousands of clones, with 15% to 18% as singletons. Material for sequencing was naive CD4+ T cells from blood. Receptor source: a man between 18 and 35 years old in good health.

This CDR3 is CAISESSGDSSYGYTF. The CDR3 DNA follows: TGTGCCATCAGTGAGTCCTCTGGGGACAGCAGCTATGGCTACACCTTC. V usage is TRBV10-3 and J usage is TRBJ1-2; 7 nucleotides agree with TRBD1. The CDR3 length is 16 residues. The J segment lost 4 bases and the V segment lost 0 bases, leaving 8 bases of the junction unmatched. Germline CDR1 and CDR2: ENHRY and SYGVKD.

This chain links TRBV5-1 with TRBJ2-1; D assignment may be TRBD1 or TRBD2 (6 bases each). Germline lookup yields CDR1 SGHRS and CDR2 YFSETQ. V lost 0 bases, J lost 6 bases, and 22 bases lay in between. The length of the CDR3 is 18 residues. CDR3 residues: CASSLAIQGRRGPNEQFF. As DNA, the CDR3 is TGCGCCAGCAGCTTGGCCATACAGGGACGGAGGGGCCCCAATGAGCAGTTCTTC.

The chain couples TRBV6-6 to TRBJ1-5; D uncertain. Germline CDR1 reads MNHNY; CDR2 reads SVGAGI (reference sequence). The CDR3 extends over 12 amino acids. Trimming took 8 bases from V and 2 from J, leaving 7 bases between them. The CDR3, as DNA: TGTGCCAGCGAATCGGGCAATCAGCCCCAGCATTTT. This translates into CASESGNQPQHF.